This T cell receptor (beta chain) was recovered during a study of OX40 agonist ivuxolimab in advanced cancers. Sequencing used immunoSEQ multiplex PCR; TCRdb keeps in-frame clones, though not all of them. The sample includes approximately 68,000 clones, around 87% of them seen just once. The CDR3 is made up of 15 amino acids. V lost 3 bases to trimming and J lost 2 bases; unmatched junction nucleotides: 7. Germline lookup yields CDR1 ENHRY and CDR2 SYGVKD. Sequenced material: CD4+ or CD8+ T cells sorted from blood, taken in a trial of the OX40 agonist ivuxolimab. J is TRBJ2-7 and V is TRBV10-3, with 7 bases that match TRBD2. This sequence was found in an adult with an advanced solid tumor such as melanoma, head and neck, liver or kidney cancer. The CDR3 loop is CAISELAGDPYEQYF. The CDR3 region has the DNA TGTGCCATCAGTGAATTGGCGGGGGATCCCTACGAGCAGTACTTC.